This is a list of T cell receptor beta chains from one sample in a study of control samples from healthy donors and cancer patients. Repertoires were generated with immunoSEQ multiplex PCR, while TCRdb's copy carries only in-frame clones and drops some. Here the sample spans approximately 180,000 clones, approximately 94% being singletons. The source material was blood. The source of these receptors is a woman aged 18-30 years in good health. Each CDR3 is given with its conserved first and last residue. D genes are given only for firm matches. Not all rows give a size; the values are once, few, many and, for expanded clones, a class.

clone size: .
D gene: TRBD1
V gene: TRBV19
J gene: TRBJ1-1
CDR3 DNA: TGTCCAACAACTTTGTGGCGGGACAGTAACACTGAAGCTTTCTTT
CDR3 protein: CPTTLWRDSNTEAFF

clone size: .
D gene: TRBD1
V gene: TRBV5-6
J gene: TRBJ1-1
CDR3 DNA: TGTGCCAGCAGCGGGGGGACAGGGAACACTGAAGCTTTCTTT
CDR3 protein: CASSGGTGNTEAFF

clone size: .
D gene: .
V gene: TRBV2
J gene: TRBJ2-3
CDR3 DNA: TGTGCCAGCAAGGGCCCGAGCACAGATACGCAGTATTTT
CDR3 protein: CASKGPSTDTQYF

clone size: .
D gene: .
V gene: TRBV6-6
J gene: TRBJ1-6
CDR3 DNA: TGTGCCAGCAGCCGCCTTCCAAATTCACCCCTCCACTTT
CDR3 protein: CASSRLPNSPLHF

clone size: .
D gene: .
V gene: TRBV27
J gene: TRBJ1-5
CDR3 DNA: TGTGCCAGCGCGGGGACTAGCAATCAGCCCCAGCATTTT
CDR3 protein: CASAGTSNQPQHF

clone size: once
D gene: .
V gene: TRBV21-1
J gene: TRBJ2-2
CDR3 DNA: TGTGCCAGCAGCAAGGGACCTTTCGTGTTAGGGTCCGGGGAGCTGTTTTTT
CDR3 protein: CASSKGPFVLGSGELFF

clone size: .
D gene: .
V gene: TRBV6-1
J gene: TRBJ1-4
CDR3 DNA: TGTGCCAGCAGTGAAAGCAGCCGAAGTGAAAAACTGTTTTTT
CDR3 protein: CASSESSRSEKLFF

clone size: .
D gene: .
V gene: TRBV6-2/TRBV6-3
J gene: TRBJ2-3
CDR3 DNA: TGTGCCAGCAGTTACAGTGCTGGGCAAGTAGATACGCAGTATTTT
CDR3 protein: CASSYSAGQVDTQYF

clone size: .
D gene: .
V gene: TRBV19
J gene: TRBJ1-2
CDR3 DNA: TGTGCCAGTAGTATATCAGGGGCCCCCCGCTACACCTTC
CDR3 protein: CASSISGAPRYTF

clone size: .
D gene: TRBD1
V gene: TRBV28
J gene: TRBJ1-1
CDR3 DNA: TGTGCCAGCAGTTTTACGGGACAGGGCCGGGTCACTGAAGCTTTCTTT
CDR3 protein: CASSFTGQGRVTEAFF

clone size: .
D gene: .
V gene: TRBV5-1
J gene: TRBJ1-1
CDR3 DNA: TGCGCCAGCACTTCAGGGTCAGGAACTGAAGCTTTCTTT
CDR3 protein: CASTSGSGTEAFF

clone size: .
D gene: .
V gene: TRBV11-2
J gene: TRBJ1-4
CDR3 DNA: TGTGCCAGCAGTCATATGGGGGGTACTGAAAAACTGTTTTTT
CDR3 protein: CASSHMGGTEKLFF

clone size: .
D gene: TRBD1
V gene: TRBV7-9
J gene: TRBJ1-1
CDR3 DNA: TGTGCCAGCAGCGCTACAGGGGGGAGTGAAGCTTTCTTT
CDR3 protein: CASSATGGSEAFF

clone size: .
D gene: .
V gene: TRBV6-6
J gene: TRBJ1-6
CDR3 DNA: TGTGCCAGCAGTTACCGGGAAGGACAGTCCCCCCTCCACTTT
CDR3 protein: CASSYREGQSPLHF

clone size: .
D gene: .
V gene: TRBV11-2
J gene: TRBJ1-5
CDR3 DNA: TGTGCCAGCAGCTTTGGCAGCGGTCAGCCCCAGCATTTT
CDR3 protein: CASSFGSGQPQHF

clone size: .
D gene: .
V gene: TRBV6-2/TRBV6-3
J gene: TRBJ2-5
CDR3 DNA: TGTGCCAGCAGTTACGGCTCGGACGGAGGGAAGGAAGAGACCCAGTACTTC
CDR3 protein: CASSYGSDGGKEETQYF

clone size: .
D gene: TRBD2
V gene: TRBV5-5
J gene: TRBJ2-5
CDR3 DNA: TGTGCCACTAAAGCGGGACCTCAAGAGACCCAGTACTTC
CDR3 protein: CATKAGPQETQYF

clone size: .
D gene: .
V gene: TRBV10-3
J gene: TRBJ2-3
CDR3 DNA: TGTGCCATCAGTGAGTCTCTCACAGATACGCAGTATTTT
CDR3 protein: CAISESLTDTQYF

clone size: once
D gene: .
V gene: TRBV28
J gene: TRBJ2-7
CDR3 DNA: TGTGCCAGCAGTTCCGGGATCACCTACGAGCAGTACTTC
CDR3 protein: CASSSGITYEQYF

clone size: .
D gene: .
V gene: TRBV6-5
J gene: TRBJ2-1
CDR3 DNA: TGTGCCAGCAAGCAGACCAACAATGAGCAGTTCTTC
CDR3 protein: CASKQTNNEQFF

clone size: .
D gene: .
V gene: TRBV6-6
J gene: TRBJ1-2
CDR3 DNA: TGTGCCAGCAGTTACTCGAGTCTCGGCAGCAACTATGGCTACACCTTC
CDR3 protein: CASSYSSLGSNYGYTF

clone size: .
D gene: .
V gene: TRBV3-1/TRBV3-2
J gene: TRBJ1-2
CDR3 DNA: TGTGCCAGCGGGGGGGGAGGTTATGGCTACACCTTC
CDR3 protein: CASGGGGYGYTF

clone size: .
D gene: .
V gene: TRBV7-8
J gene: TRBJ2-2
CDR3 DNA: TGTGCCAGCAGCTTTTGGGGGTCCGGGGAGCTGTTTTTT
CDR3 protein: CASSFWGSGELFF

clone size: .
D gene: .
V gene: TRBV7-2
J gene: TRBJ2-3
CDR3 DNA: TGTGCCAGCACCTTAAATGGACCAGGTGGGGGGTTTGGCACAGATACGCAGTATTTT
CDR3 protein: CASTLNGPGGGFGTDTQYF

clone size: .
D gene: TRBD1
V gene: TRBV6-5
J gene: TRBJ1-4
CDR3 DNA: TGTGCCAGCGCCGGGACAGGGACTAATGAAAAACTGTTTTTT
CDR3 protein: CASAGTGTNEKLFF

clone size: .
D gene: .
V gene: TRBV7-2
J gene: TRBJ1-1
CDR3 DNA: TGTGCCAGCAGGCAAACAGGGTCGAGAGTTGAAGCTTTCTTT
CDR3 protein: CASRQTGSRVEAFF

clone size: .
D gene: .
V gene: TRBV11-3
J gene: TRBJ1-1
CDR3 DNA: TGTGCCAGCAGCCCCCCCGGCGGGCGAACTGAAGCTTTCTTT
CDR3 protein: CASSPPGGRTEAFF

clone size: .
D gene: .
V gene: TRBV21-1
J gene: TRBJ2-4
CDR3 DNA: TGTGCCAGCAGCAAAGAGACTTCAGGGGAGGTGGCCAAAAACATTCAGTACTTC
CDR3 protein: CASSKETSGEVAKNIQYF

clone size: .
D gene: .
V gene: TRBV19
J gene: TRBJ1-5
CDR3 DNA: TGTGCCAGTACCCAACAACAGATGGGCAATCAGCCCCAGCATTTT
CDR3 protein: CASTQQQMGNQPQHF

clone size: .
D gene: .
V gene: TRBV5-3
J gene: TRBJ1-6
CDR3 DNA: TGTGCCAGAATCGTCGGAGGAGGCCTGGTTAATTCACCCCTCCACTTT
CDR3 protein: CARIVGGGLVNSPLHF

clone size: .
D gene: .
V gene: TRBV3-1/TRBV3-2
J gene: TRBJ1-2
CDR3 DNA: TGTGCCAGCAGCCAAGGGGTCAGGCCCTATGGCTACACCTTC
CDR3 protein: CASSQGVRPYGYTF

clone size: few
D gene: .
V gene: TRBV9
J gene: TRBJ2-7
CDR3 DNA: TGTGCCAGCAGCGAAGGACTCTCCTACGAGCAGTACTTC
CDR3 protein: CASSEGLSYEQYF

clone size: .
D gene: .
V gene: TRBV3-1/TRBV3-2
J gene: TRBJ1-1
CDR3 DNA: TGTGCCAGCAGCCCTGAAGGGACTTACACTGAAGCTTTCTTT
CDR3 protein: CASSPEGTYTEAFF

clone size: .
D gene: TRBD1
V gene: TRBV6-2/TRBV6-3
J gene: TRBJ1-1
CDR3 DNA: TGTGCCAGCAGTTCCCGACAGGGCAACACTGAAGCTTTCTTT
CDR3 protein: CASSSRQGNTEAFF

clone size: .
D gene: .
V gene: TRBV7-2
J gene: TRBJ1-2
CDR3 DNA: TGTGCCAGCAGCTTAGCGGACACTTACTATGGCTACACCTTC
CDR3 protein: CASSLADTYYGYTF

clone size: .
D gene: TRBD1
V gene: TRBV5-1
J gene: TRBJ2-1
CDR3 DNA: TGCGCCAGCAGGGGCGGGACAGGGCAGACGGGAGAGCAGTTCTTC
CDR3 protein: CASRGGTGQTGEQFF

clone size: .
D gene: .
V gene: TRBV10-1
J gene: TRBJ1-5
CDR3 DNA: TGCGCCAGCAGTGAGAGGAGGGAAAAGCCCCAGCATTTT
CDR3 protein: CASSERREKPQHF